Sequencing of this TCR beta chain was carried out in a study of T cell responses to AZD1222 COVID-19 vaccine. General observations from the study: CD4 TCRs linked to vaccination spanned spike, dominating at 160-218 and 743-854. Donors were chiefly white British, with a greater number of females, and clonal diversity was perhaps underestimated.

Method: immunoSEQ multiplex PCR; TCRdb's copy keeps in-frame clones and lacks some. The sample shows around 96,000 clones, roughly 90% of them seen only once. Trimming left V 0 bases short and J 6 bases short, with 5 bases between. The CDR3 covers 12 residues. Per germline, CDR1 SGHRS and CDR2 YFSETQ. A note on this clone: Its target is unknown.

The TCR was taken from an adult in good health. The chain recombines TRBV5-1 with TRBJ2-3, with D uncertain. The sample in question was peripheral blood, obtained on day 0 of AZD1222 vaccination. CDR3 protein: CASSLEWDTQYF. In DNA form, the CDR3 reads TGCGCCAGCAGCTTGGAGTGGGATACGCAGTATTTT.